The 3 T cell receptor beta chains listed next were all sequenced from one sample in a study of T-cell memory formation after mild COVID-19. TCRdb fed the 5' RACE reads into MiXCR, producing one record per CDR3 protein. Here the sample spans about 340,000 distinct CDR3 sequences, roughly 20% being singletons. The sequencing input was PBMCs or a T cell subset sorted from them (not recorded which). These receptors were taken from a man aged 18 to 30 who had mild COVID-19 (a few samples of this study predate the infection). Cell type and time point are not known.

The chain uses TRBV6-2 or TRBV6-3 and TRBJ2-1; D gene ambiguous. Trimming shortened V by 2 bases and J by 10 bases, and 6 bases separated the two germline ends. Germline V gene data show CDR1 as MNHEY and CDR2 as SVGEGT. CDR3 length: 11 amino acids. The CDR3 loop is CASSYALEQFF. CDR3 in DNA: TGTGCCAGCAGTTACGCGTTGGAGCAGTTCTTC.

This clonotype has only a few counts. The chain links TRBV9 to TRBJ1-2; D remains unclear. CDR3 length: 19 residues. Germline V gene data show CDR1 as SGDLS and CDR2 as YYNGEE. V was shortened by 5 bases and J by 3 bases, with 29 bases between the two germline ends. The CDR3 sequence: CASRVRPSEPEASHYGYTF. CDR3 coding DNA: TGTGCCAGCAGAGTTAGGCCGTCCGAACCCGAAGCAAGCCACTATGGCTACACCTTC.

This clonotype has at least ten counts. The CDR3 DNA is TGTGCCAGCAGTGACGGCCCCGGGACAGGGGGCGAAAAGGATGAGCAGTTCTTC. It encodes CASSDGPGTGGEKDEQFF. The gene calls are TRBV6-4 and TRBJ2-1; 12 bases map to TRBD1. The CDR3 totals 18 residues. After removal of 2 bases from V and 8 bases from J, the junction contained 13 bases not matched to a gene. The germline V gene has CDR1 MRHNA and CDR2 SNTAGT.